Ten or more counts support the clone carrying this T cell receptor (beta chain). Its antigen is as yet unknown. RNA transcripts served as the template for amplifying TCR beta CDR3 regions. HTBI primers were used for first-round RT-PCR of the TCR CDR3. TCRdb independently ran MiXCR on the multiplex PCR reads; one entry per CDR3 protein. Of about 300,000 distinct CDR3 sequences in the sample, roughly 18% are singletons; the top ten hold about 35%. The record originates from a study of T cells in Graves' hyperthyroidism and ophthalmopathy. Trimming removed 3 bases from V and 5 bases from J, with 7 bases in between. The V gene's germline CDR1 is GTSNPN and CDR2 SVGIG (reference sequence). This CDR3 spans 11 amino acids. Investigators excluded patients with uncontrolled infection, other autoimmune disease, pregnancy or lactation. Study-wide results and limits: The model made its ophthalmopathy prediction, and onset followed a median about 6.8 months later.

The sequence derives from a man between 45 and 60 years old with Graves' ophthalmopathy. The rearrangement joins TRBV30 to TRBJ1-2, with D hard to call. Sample: blood. CDR3 DNA sequence: TGTGCCTGGAGCACGGGGTATGGCTACACCTTC. This codes for CAWSTGYGYTF.